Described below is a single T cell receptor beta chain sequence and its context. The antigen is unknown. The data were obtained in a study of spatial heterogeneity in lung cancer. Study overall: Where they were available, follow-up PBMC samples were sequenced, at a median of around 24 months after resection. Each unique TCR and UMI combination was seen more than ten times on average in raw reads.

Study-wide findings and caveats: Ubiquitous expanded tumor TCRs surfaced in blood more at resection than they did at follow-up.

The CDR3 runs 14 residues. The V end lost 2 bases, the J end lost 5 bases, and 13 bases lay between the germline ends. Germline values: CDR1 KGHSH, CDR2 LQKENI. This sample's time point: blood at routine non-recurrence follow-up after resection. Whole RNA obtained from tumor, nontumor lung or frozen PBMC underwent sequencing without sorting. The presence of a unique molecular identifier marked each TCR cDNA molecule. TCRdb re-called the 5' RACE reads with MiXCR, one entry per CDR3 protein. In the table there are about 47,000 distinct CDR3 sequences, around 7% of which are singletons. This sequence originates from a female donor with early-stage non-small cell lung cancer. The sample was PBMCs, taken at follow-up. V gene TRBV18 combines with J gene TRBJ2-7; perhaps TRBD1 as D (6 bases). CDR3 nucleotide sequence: TGTGCCAGCTCACCAAGGGACATCGTACACGAGCAGTACTTC. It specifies CASSPRDIVHEQYF.